This is a list of T cell receptor beta chains from one sample in a study of blood T cell repertoires in COVID-19. TCRdb keeps only in-frame clones here, not all; method: immunoSEQ multiplex PCR. The sample includes approximately 70,000 clones, roughly 79% of them seen just once. What was sequenced was peripheral blood. All receptors come from a woman aged 55-69 years with acute or convalescent COVID-19. CDR3s include the opening cysteine and the closing phenylalanine or tryptophan. The D gene is left open where the match is weak. Clone size is not always given. Where it is, it says once, few, many or a class for expanded clones.

v_call: TRBV5-1
clone_size: few
j_call: TRBJ2-2
d_call: .
cdr3_aa: CASSLARGTGELFF
cdr3_nt: TGCGCCAGCAGCTTGGCCAGAGGGACCGGGGAGCTGTTTTTT

v_call: TRBV5-1
clone_size: .
j_call: TRBJ2-3
d_call: TRBD1
cdr3_aa: CASKLGTGRTDTQYF
cdr3_nt: TGCGCCAGCAAGCTTGGGACAGGACGCACAGATACGCAGTATTTT

v_call: TRBV15
clone_size: .
j_call: TRBJ1-5
d_call: .
cdr3_aa: CATSRGGGSNQPQHF
cdr3_nt: TGTGCCACCAGCAGAGGGGGGGGGAGCAATCAGCCCCAGCATTTT

v_call: TRBV5-8
clone_size: few
j_call: TRBJ2-7
d_call: TRBD2
cdr3_aa: CASSLGLAREEQYF
cdr3_nt: TGTGCCAGCAGCTTGGGGCTAGCGCGGGAGGAGCAGTACTTC

v_call: TRBV21-1
clone_size: .
j_call: TRBJ1-4
d_call: .
cdr3_aa: CASSKVQGQGGRKDEKLFF
cdr3_nt: TGTGCCAGCAGCAAAGTTCAAGGACAGGGAGGGCGAAAGGATGAAAAACTGTTTTTT

v_call: TRBV9
clone_size: .
j_call: TRBJ2-7
d_call: TRBD1
cdr3_aa: CASSARGGQGVHEQYF
cdr3_nt: TGTGCCAGCAGCGCTCGTGGGGGACAGGGTGTCCACGAGCAGTACTTC

v_call: TRBV11-2
clone_size: .
j_call: TRBJ1-2
d_call: .
cdr3_aa: CASSEDRVYGYTF
cdr3_nt: TGTGCCAGCAGCGAGGACAGAGTCTATGGCTACACCTTC

v_call: TRBV19
clone_size: .
j_call: TRBJ1-2
d_call: .
cdr3_aa: CASSTQGDYGYTF
cdr3_nt: TGTGCCAGTAGTACACAGGGTGACTATGGCTACACCTTC

v_call: TRBV6-5
clone_size: .
j_call: TRBJ2-7
d_call: .
cdr3_aa: CASSYDPVSYEQYF
cdr3_nt: TGTGCCAGCAGTTACGATCCGGTTTCCTACGAGCAGTACTTC

v_call: TRBV13
clone_size: .
j_call: TRBJ1-1
d_call: TRBD1
cdr3_aa: CASSGGTGHTEAFF
cdr3_nt: TGTGCCAGCAGCGGAGGGACAGGGCATACTGAAGCTTTCTTT

v_call: TRBV6-2/TRBV6-3
clone_size: .
j_call: TRBJ2-3
d_call: .
cdr3_aa: CASSRLRRTSTDTQYF
cdr3_nt: TGTGCCAGCAGCCGTTTGCGGCGGACTAGCACAGATACGCAGTATTTT

v_call: TRBV3-1/TRBV3-2
clone_size: once
j_call: TRBJ1-6
d_call: .
cdr3_aa: CASSQPAGGSNSPLHF
cdr3_nt: TGTGCCAGCAGCCAACCTGCCGGGGGTAGTAATTCACCCCTCCACTTT

v_call: TRBV6-2/TRBV6-3
clone_size: .
j_call: TRBJ1-1
d_call: .
cdr3_aa: CASSYMAQSEAFF
cdr3_nt: TGTGCCAGCAGTTACATGGCACAGAGTGAAGCTTTCTTT

v_call: TRBV19
clone_size: .
j_call: TRBJ2-5
d_call: .
cdr3_aa: CASSVEASRQETQYF
cdr3_nt: TGTGCCAGTAGCGTTGAGGCTAGCCGGCAAGAGACCCAGTACTTC

v_call: TRBV30
clone_size: .
j_call: TRBJ2-3
d_call: TRBD2
cdr3_aa: CAWSPPWASGGIGTQYF
cdr3_nt: TGTGCCTGGAGTCCGCCTTGGGCTAGCGGGGGGATAGGGACGCAGTATTTT

v_call: TRBV5-4
clone_size: .
j_call: TRBJ2-2
d_call: TRBD2
cdr3_aa: CASSTPLGGGFTGELFF
cdr3_nt: TGTGCCAGCAGCACCCCACTCGGCGGGGGTTTCACCGGGGAGCTGTTTTTT

v_call: TRBV7-2
clone_size: .
j_call: TRBJ2-4
d_call: TRBD1
cdr3_aa: CASSPGTVHLAKNIQYF
cdr3_nt: TGTGCCAGCAGCCCCGGGACAGTACATTTAGCCAAAAACATTCAGTACTTC

v_call: TRBV5-1
clone_size: .
j_call: TRBJ2-7
d_call: TRBD2
cdr3_aa: CASSAGTSGSYEQYF
cdr3_nt: TGCGCCAGCAGCGCTGGGACTAGCGGGTCCTACGAGCAGTACTTC

v_call: TRBV2
clone_size: once
j_call: TRBJ2-7
d_call: .
cdr3_aa: CASSVYGSEQYF
cdr3_nt: TGTGCCAGCAGTGTATACGGTTCCGAGCAGTACTTC

v_call: TRBV4-3
clone_size: once
j_call: TRBJ1-1
d_call: .
cdr3_aa: CASSQGGVNTEAFF
cdr3_nt: TGCGCCAGCAGCCAAGGGGGGGTGAACACTGAAGCTTTCTTT

v_call: TRBV19
clone_size: .
j_call: TRBJ2-2
d_call: TRBD1
cdr3_aa: CASIRTGGTGELFF
cdr3_nt: TGTGCCAGTATCCGGACAGGGGGGACCGGGGAGCTGTTTTTT

v_call: TRBV7-2
clone_size: .
j_call: TRBJ2-7
d_call: TRBD1
cdr3_aa: CASSLGQGDTYEQYF
cdr3_nt: TGTGCCAGCAGCCTAGGACAGGGGGACACCTACGAGCAGTACTTC

v_call: TRBV19
clone_size: once
j_call: TRBJ1-1
d_call: .
cdr3_aa: CASRRTVNQNTEAFF
cdr3_nt: TGTGCCAGTAGGCGGACAGTAAATCAGAACACTGAAGCTTTCTTT

v_call: TRBV19
clone_size: .
j_call: TRBJ2-1
d_call: .
cdr3_aa: CASKGTGLYEQFF
cdr3_nt: TGTGCCAGTAAGGGAACAGGGCTATATGAGCAGTTCTTC

v_call: TRBV7-2
clone_size: .
j_call: TRBJ2-3
d_call: TRBD2
cdr3_aa: CASSSLAGLTDTQYF
cdr3_nt: TGTGCCAGCAGTTCCCTAGCGGGGCTCACAGATACGCAGTATTTT

v_call: TRBV19
clone_size: .
j_call: TRBJ2-1
d_call: .
cdr3_aa: CASKVAQPYNEQFF
cdr3_nt: TGTGCCAGTAAAGTAGCGCAGCCCTACAATGAGCAGTTCTTC

v_call: TRBV5-8
clone_size: .
j_call: TRBJ2-3
d_call: .
cdr3_aa: CASSLRSEDTQYF
cdr3_nt: TGTGCCAGCAGCTTGAGGAGCGAAGATACGCAGTATTTT

v_call: TRBV14
clone_size: .
j_call: TRBJ2-3
d_call: .
cdr3_aa: CASSQEIGGTQYF
cdr3_nt: TGTGCCAGCAGCCAAGAGATCGGGGGTACGCAGTATTTT

v_call: TRBV6-6
clone_size: few
j_call: TRBJ1-6
d_call: .
cdr3_aa: CASRNNRDSPLHF
cdr3_nt: TGTGCCAGCAGGAACAACAGGGATTCACCCCTCCACTTT

v_call: TRBV18
clone_size: .
j_call: TRBJ2-7
d_call: .
cdr3_aa: CASSPPGGPYEQYF
cdr3_nt: TGTGCCAGCTCACCACCGGGGGGGCCCTACGAGCAGTACTTC

v_call: TRBV18
clone_size: many
j_call: TRBJ2-7
d_call: .
cdr3_aa: CASSPTGGTYEQYF
cdr3_nt: TGTGCCAGCTCACCAACAGGCGGAACCTACGAGCAGTACTTC

v_call: TRBV19
clone_size: few
j_call: TRBJ2-6
d_call: TRBD1
cdr3_aa: CASSIVDRGVLGANVLTF
cdr3_nt: TGTGCCAGTAGTATCGTGGACAGGGGTGTTTTAGGGGCCAACGTCCTGACTTTC

v_call: TRBV7-9
clone_size: .
j_call: TRBJ2-7
d_call: .
cdr3_aa: CASSLVWQGGYEQYF
cdr3_nt: TGTGCCAGCAGCTTAGTGTGGCAGGGGGGCTACGAGCAGTACTTC

v_call: TRBV15
clone_size: few
j_call: TRBJ2-7
d_call: .
cdr3_aa: CATSRRRTSRGNEQYF
cdr3_nt: TGTGCCACCAGCAGACGAAGGACGTCAAGGGGTAACGAGCAGTACTTC

v_call: TRBV28
clone_size: .
j_call: TRBJ1-1
d_call: TRBD1
cdr3_aa: CASRGTVALNTEAFF
cdr3_nt: TGTGCCAGCAGAGGGACAGTAGCCTTGAACACTGAAGCTTTCTTT

v_call: TRBV2
clone_size: .
j_call: TRBJ2-7
d_call: .
cdr3_aa: CASMSPPSGEQYF
cdr3_nt: TGTGCCAGCATGAGTCCGCCCAGCGGGGAGCAGTACTTC

v_call: TRBV19
clone_size: .
j_call: TRBJ2-1
d_call: .
cdr3_aa: CASSPEDRPDNEQFF
cdr3_nt: TGTGCCAGTAGTCCCGAAGACAGACCGGACAATGAGCAGTTCTTC

v_call: TRBV4-2
clone_size: .
j_call: TRBJ1-6
d_call: .
cdr3_aa: CASSQERGLVDSPLHF
cdr3_nt: TGTGCCAGCAGCCAAGAAAGGGGACTGGTCGATTCACCCCTCCACTTT

v_call: TRBV11-2
clone_size: .
j_call: TRBJ2-7
d_call: TRBD2
cdr3_aa: CASSLGGGGYEQYF
cdr3_nt: TGTGCCAGCAGCTTAGGTGGGGGAGGGTACGAGCAGTACTTC

v_call: TRBV5-1
clone_size: .
j_call: TRBJ2-7
d_call: TRBD1
cdr3_aa: CASSARGTGGYEQYF
cdr3_nt: TGCGCCAGCAGCGCAAGGGGGACAGGGGGCTACGAGCAGTACTTC

v_call: TRBV9
clone_size: .
j_call: TRBJ2-7
d_call: .
cdr3_aa: CASSVGGDSYEQYF
cdr3_nt: TGTGCCAGCAGCGTTGGCGGGGATTCCTACGAGCAGTACTTC

v_call: TRBV5-4
clone_size: once
j_call: TRBJ1-1
d_call: .
cdr3_aa: CASSLEMSGATTEAFF
cdr3_nt: TGTGCCAGCAGCTTGGAAATGTCAGGGGCGACCACTGAAGCTTTCTTT

v_call: TRBV10-3
clone_size: .
j_call: TRBJ1-2
d_call: .
cdr3_aa: CAISELQVSAGGYTF
cdr3_nt: TGTGCCATCAGTGAACTACAGGTTTCCGCCGGTGGCTACACCTTC

v_call: TRBV7-2
clone_size: once
j_call: TRBJ1-2
d_call: .
cdr3_aa: CASSPRGGRSYTF
cdr3_nt: TGTGCCAGCAGCCCCCGAGGAGGGCGGAGCTACACCTTC

v_call: TRBV4-3
clone_size: .
j_call: TRBJ2-1
d_call: .
cdr3_aa: CASSQDRGGNEQFF
cdr3_nt: TGCGCCAGCAGCCAAGATCGGGGAGGAAATGAGCAGTTCTTC

v_call: TRBV5-1
clone_size: .
j_call: TRBJ1-1
d_call: TRBD1
cdr3_aa: CASSSQTGGTEAFF
cdr3_nt: TGCGCCAGCAGCTCTCAGACAGGGGGCACTGAAGCTTTCTTT

v_call: TRBV2
clone_size: .
j_call: TRBJ1-1
d_call: TRBD1
cdr3_aa: CASSAWTGNTEAFF
cdr3_nt: TGTGCCAGCAGTGCTTGGACAGGGAACACTGAAGCTTTCTTT

v_call: TRBV10-2
clone_size: .
j_call: TRBJ2-2
d_call: .
cdr3_aa: CASSTNLNTGELFF
cdr3_nt: TGCGCCAGCAGCACCAACTTGAACACCGGGGAGCTGTTTTTT

v_call: TRBV7-8
clone_size: .
j_call: TRBJ2-1
d_call: TRBD2
cdr3_aa: CASSLSGADEQFF
cdr3_nt: TGTGCCAGCAGCTTAAGCGGGGCCGATGAGCAGTTCTTC

v_call: TRBV5-1
clone_size: few
j_call: TRBJ1-1
d_call: .
cdr3_aa: CASSLLGLNTEAFF
cdr3_nt: TGCGCCAGCAGCTTGTTGGGCTTGAACACTGAAGCTTTCTTT

v_call: TRBV7-7
clone_size: .
j_call: TRBJ2-2
d_call: TRBD2
cdr3_aa: CASSLDLAGGSTGELFF
cdr3_nt: TGTGCTAGCAGCTTAGATCTGGCGGGGGGGTCCACCGGGGAGCTGTTTTTT